A single sample is the source of the 19 T cell receptor beta chains below, sequenced in a study of spatial heterogeneity in lung cancer. Time point defined: sample taken at primary tumor resection. MiXCR was run by TCRdb on the 5' RACE reads, yielding one entry per CDR3 protein. The table records under 25,000 distinct CDR3 sequences, over 6% of them present only once. The specimen was PBMCs, collected at surgery. The source is a male donor with early-stage non-small cell lung cancer.

This clonotype has a handful of counts. J is TRBJ1-2 and V is TRBV5-4; no clear D gene. The V gene lost 0 bases and the J gene lost 2 bases, with 14 bases spanning the gap. The length of the CDR3 is 16 residues. Germline-derived CDR1 and CDR2 are SGHNT and YYREEE (reference sequence). CDR3 coding DNA: TGTGCCAGCAGCTTGGCAGGTTTCTCCATCAACTATGGCTACACCTTC. Translated: CASSLAGFSINYGYTF.

This clonotype came up a few times. J is TRBJ1-5 and V is TRBV19, with 10 bases that match TRBD1. The CDR3 loop spans 15 amino acids. J was trimmed by 4 bases and V by 6 bases; bases with no gene match: 6. CDR1 and CDR2 from the germline V gene are LNHDA and SQIVND (reference sequence). This chain's CDR3 is CASSRGTGENQPQHF. CDR3 DNA: TGTGCCAGTAGCAGAGGGACAGGGGAAAATCAGCCCCAGCATTTT.

This clonotype was detected ten times or more. The chain links TRBV20-1 to TRBJ2-7; the D call may be TRBD1 or TRBD2 (5 bases each). Trimming pared 5 bases from V and 5 bases from J, leaving 25 bases between. The CDR3 is 16 residues long. Germline CDR1 reads DFQATT; CDR2 reads SNEGSKA (reference sequence). The CDR3 DNA reads as TGCAGTGCTTACATTCCGGGACGCCAGACTTCACACGAGCAGTACTTC. Its protein product is CSAYIPGRQTSHEQYF.

This clonotype was recorded many times. The chain has TRBV12-3 or TRBV12-4 and TRBJ2-3, with D possibly being TRBD2 (5 bases). This CDR3 contains 15 residues. V was clipped by 5 bases and J by 3 bases, with 15 bases between them. CDR3 protein: CASSRWERATDTQYF. The CDR3 region has the DNA TGTGCCAGCAGTCGATGGGAGAGGGCAACAGATACGCAGTATTTT.

The rearrangement links TRBV10-3 to TRBJ2-2; D tentatively reads TRBD1 or TRBD2 (5 bases each). The V gene lost 6 bases and the J gene lost 3 bases, with 11 bases spanning the gap. CDR1 and CDR2 from the germline V gene are ENHRY and SYGVKD. The CDR3 is 14 residues long. As DNA, the CDR3 is TGTGCCATCAGACGGGACGTTGACACCGGGGAGCTGTTTTTT. Protein sequence: CAIRRDVDTGELFF.

In its sample, this clonotype was seen a few times. Here the CDR3 DNA reads TGCGCCAGCAGCCAAGATGGAGGGTACCGTTCACCCCTCCACTTT. It yields the protein CASSQDGGYRSPLHF. The chain carries TRBV4-1 and TRBJ1-6; D gene uncertain. Germline CDR1 is MGHRA and CDR2 is YSYEKL. Between the trimmed V and J ends, which lost 0 bases and 9 bases, there was a span of 12 bases. The CDR3 totals 15 residues.

This clonotype was counted ten times or more. The V gene is TRBV12-3 or TRBV12-4, the J gene TRBJ2-5; D may be TRBD1 or TRBD2 (6 bases each). V lost 2 bases and J lost 4, with 8 bases in between. There are 13 residues in the CDR3. This CDR3 reads CASSLRGLETQYF. CDR3 bases: TGTGCCAGCAGTTTACGGGGGCTAGAGACCCAGTACTTC.

The CDR3 coding sequence is TGTGCCAGCAGTTACATCAGGACAGGGGGCCTATACGAGCAGTACTTC. The encoded protein is CASSYIRTGGLYEQYF. The gene calls are TRBV6-5 and TRBJ2-7; 11 bases map to TRBD1. With V trimmed by 2 bases and J by 4 bases, 7 bases remained unmatched. Germline assignment: CDR1 MNHEY and CDR2 SVGAGI. CDR3 length: 16 amino acids.

In its sample, this clonotype was seen many times. The V and J genes are TRBV10-1 and TRBJ2-1; 9 bases agree with TRBD1. This CDR3 is built from 15 residues. Germline V gene lookup returns CDR1 WNHNN and CDR2 SYGVQD (reference sequence). After removal of 5 bases from V and 7 bases from J, the junction contained 9 bases not matched to a gene. CDR3 sequence reads: CASSYPGQGSNEQFF. The CDR3 DNA reads as TGCGCCAGCAGTTACCCGGGACAGGGCTCGAATGAGCAGTTCTTC.

This clonotype is labeled as medium-sized. CDR3 DNA sequence: TGTGCCAGCCGGAGAGGGAATGAAAAACTGTTTTTT. Translating it yields CASRRGNEKLFF. V usage is TRBV7-9 and J usage is TRBJ1-4; D is uncertain. V lost 8 bases to trimming and J lost 5 bases, with 9 bases between them. CDR3 size: 12 residues. CDR1 is SEHNR and CDR2 is FQNEAQ in the germline V gene (reference sequence).

There are many counts of this clonotype. V usage is TRBV5-1 and J usage is TRBJ2-3, with 7 bases fitting TRBD1. The CDR3 spans 15 residues. The ends lost 5 bases at V and 3 bases at J; junction bases unmatched: 9. Germline V gene lookup returns CDR1 SGHRS and CDR2 YFSETQ. The DNA of the CDR3 is TGCGCCAGCAGTCACGACAGGGTCAAGACAGATACGCAGTATTTT. Protein: CASSHDRVKTDTQYF.

Details on this clonotype: At one end, the junction sequence differs from germline, possibly due to a read error. J is TRBJ2-2 and V is TRBV11-3; D is possibly TRBD1 or TRBD2 (5 bases each). Germline values: CDR1 SGHNT, CDR2 YENEEA. The CDR3 covers 15 residues. The CDR3 bases are TGTGCCAGCAGCTTCATAGGGACGGCCACCCGGGAGCTGTTTTTT. Protein: CASSFIGTATRELFF.

This clonotype was found many times. The gene calls are TRBV6-5 and TRBJ2-6; D is unclear. V was pared by 6 bases and J by 0 bases, with 12 bases between. This CDR3 region has 16 residues. Germline CDR1 is MNHEY and CDR2 is SVGAGI. The CDR3, as DNA: TGTGCCAGCAGCCCCCGGGTTATCTCTGGGGCCAACGTCCTGACTTTC. Protein product: CASSPRVISGANVLTF.

The sample holds a few counts of this clonotype. V gene TRBV20-1 combines with J gene TRBJ2-3; D is ambiguous. There are 14 residues in the CDR3. The ends were cut back, 3 bases at V and 4 bases at J, with 14 bases in the middle. Looked up from germline, CDR1 is DFQATT and CDR2 is SNEGSKA (reference sequence). The DNA for the CDR3 is TGCAGTGCTAGTTCCCAGCCGTGGGCAGATACGCAGTATTTT. Translation gives CSASSQPWADTQYF.

The rearrangement joins TRBV5-4 to TRBJ2-7, with D hard to call. The CDR3 extends over 15 amino acids. The germline V gene encodes CDR1 SGHNT and CDR2 YYREEE (reference sequence). Trimming took off 0 bases at V and 5 bases at J, with 15 bases between the two ends. This CDR3 is CASSLEGRRVDEQYF. The CDR3 DNA follows: TGTGCCAGCAGCTTGGAGGGTCGCAGAGTGGACGAGCAGTACTTC.

This clonotype was recorded a few times. This chain joins TRBV18 and TRBJ2-2; D is ambiguous. Germline V gene sequence: CDR1 KGHSH, CDR2 LQKENI. The V and J ends lost 8 bases and 5 bases respectively, with 3 bases between them. CDR3 length: 10 amino acids. CDR3 in DNA: TGTGCCAGCGGGACCGGGGAGCTGTTTTTT. Protein sequence: CASGTGELFF.

This clonotype was recorded at least ten times. J is TRBJ2-1 and V is TRBV28, with no clear D. V lost 7 bases to trimming and J lost 4 bases, with 14 bases between them. Per germline, CDR1 MDHEN and CDR2 SYDVKM. CDR3 length equals 14 residues. The CDR3 DNA follows: TGTGCCAGCAAGGCTGCGCTCGGATACAATGAGCAGTTCTTC. Translated, it gives CASKAALGYNEQFF.

This clonotype has a count of ten or more. The V and J genes are TRBV3-1 and TRBJ2-7; tentative D call: TRBD1 (6 bases). V was clipped by 4 bases and J by 5 bases, with 15 bases between them. This CDR3 comprises 14 residues. Germline-derived CDR1 and CDR2 are LGHDT and YNNKEL (reference sequence). The CDR3: CASSLGHRENEQYF. The CDR3 DNA reads TGTGCCAGCAGCCTAGGGCACAGGGAGAACGAGCAGTACTTC.

V is TRBV5-1 and J is TRBJ2-7, with D possibly TRBD1 on 5 matching bases. The CDR3 contains 13 residues. The ends were cut back, 1 base at V and 2 bases at J, with 7 bases in the middle. Germline CDR1 and CDR2: SGHRS and YFSETQ. This CDR3 is CASSLTGPYEQYF. In DNA, the CDR3 is TGCGCCAGCAGCTTGACAGGACCCTACGAGCAGTACTTC.